The 4 T cell receptor beta chains presented below share a single source sample, sequenced in a study of shared clonotypes between healthy human individuals. CD45RO-negative, CCR7-positively selected cells formed the naive CD8 fraction, excluding terminally differentiated effector memory CD45RA+ cells. Libraries were prepared by immunoSEQ multiplex PCR; TCRdb keeps only in-frame clonotypes and omits some of them. The sample lists hundreds of thousands of clones, about 96% occurring once. Material: naive CD8+ T cells sorted from blood. The receptors derive from a woman under 40 in good health.

J is TRBJ2-1 and V is TRBV27; D perhaps matches TRBD1 (6 bases). Trimming removed 6 bases from V and 1 base from J, with 19 bases in between. Germline CDR1 and CDR2: MNHEY and SMNVEV (reference sequence). This CDR3 comprises 17 residues. The CDR3 region has the DNA TGTGCCAGCAGGACGATCCAAGAAGGGGGTTCCTACAATGAGCAGTTCTTC. It translates to CASRTIQEGGSYNEQFF.

V gene TRBV28 combines with J gene TRBJ2-7; 8 nucleotides line up with TRBD1. CDR1 and CDR2 from the germline V gene are MDHEN and SYDVKM. The CDR3 is 15 amino acids. The trim removed 6 bases at V and 7 bases at J, leaving 14 bases unmatched. In DNA form, the CDR3 reads TGTGCCAGCAGGACCGGACAGGGTCCCTATTGGGAGCAGTACTTC. Residues: CASRTGQGPYWEQYF. Supplemented by reference TRBV28 and TRBJ2-7, the full variable domain reads DVKVTQSSRYLVKRTGEKVFLECVQDMDHENMFWYRQDPGLGLRLIYFSYDVKMKEKGDIPEGYSVSREKKERFSLILESASTNQTSMYLCASRTGQGPYWEQYFGPGTRLTVT.

This clone was counted once. The rearrangement uses TRBV28 and TRBJ2-3; TRBD2 is a possible D gene (6 bases). Per germline, CDR1 MDHEN and CDR2 SYDVKM. V was clipped by 5 bases and J by 3 bases, with 12 bases between them. This CDR3 spans 14 amino acids. The CDR3, as DNA: TGTGCCAGCAGTAGTGGGAGGAGGACAGATACGCAGTATTTT. Protein product: CASSSGRRTDTQYF.

The rearrangement links TRBV7-9 to TRBJ2-5; a weak D match, TRBD2 (5 bases). Germline CDR1 is SEHNR and CDR2 is FQNEAQ (reference sequence). The V end lost 1 base, the J end lost 11 bases, and 11 bases lay between the germline ends. The CDR3 runs to 12 residues. The CDR3 protein is CASSLGSGEQYF. The DNA of the CDR3 is TGTGCCAGCAGCTTAGGGTCCGGGGAGCAGTACTTC.